The 19 T cell receptor beta chains presented below share a single source sample, sequenced in a study of blood T cell repertoires in COVID-19. TCRdb's copy holds only in-frame clones and misses some; the assay was immunoSEQ multiplex PCR. The data contain 190,000 or so clones, about 86% of them seen just once; the ten biggest clones take up approximately 6.2%. Input material: peripheral blood. These receptors were collected from a man aged 60-69 years who had recovered from COVID-19.

This chain joins TRBV27 and TRBJ1-5; 7 bases align to TRBD1. After removal of 6 bases from V and 6 bases from J, the junction contained 11 bases not matched to a gene. Germline V gene data show CDR1 as MNHEY and CDR2 as SMNVEV (reference sequence). The CDR3 totals 15 residues. CDR3 in DNA: TGTGCCAGCAGACGGTCCGAGGGGGCGGGTCAGCCCCAGCATTTT. It specifies CASRRSEGAGQPQHF.

The J gene is TRBJ1-2, the V gene TRBV12-3 or TRBV12-4; D ambiguous. V lost 3 bases to trimming and J lost 8 bases, with 10 bases between them. The length of the CDR3 is 12 residues. Here the CDR3 DNA reads TGTGCCAGCAGTTTTAGGAGAGGAGGCTACACCTTC. It encodes CASSFRRGGYTF.

The chain is built from TRBV3-1 (or the pseudogene TRBV3-2) and TRBJ1-1, with D unresolved. V was cut by 2 bases and J by 6 bases, with 13 bases left in between. Per germline, CDR1 LGHDT and CDR2 YNNKEL (reference sequence). CDR3 length equals 14 residues. CDR3 loop: CASSQSQTVSEAFF. The CDR3 DNA reads as TGTGCCAGCAGCCAAAGCCAGACTGTCTCTGAAGCTTTCTTT.

Concerning this clone itself: In the same sample, other DNA sequences code for this CDR3. The chain employs TRBV5-4 and TRBJ1-3; 7 bases align to TRBD1. The CDR3 consists of 15 residues. Looked up from germline, CDR1 is SGHNT and CDR2 is YYREEE (reference sequence). V lost 4 bases to trimming and J lost 0 bases; unmatched junction nucleotides: 4. Here the CDR3 DNA reads TGTGCCAGCAGCCGGGACAGCTTCTCTGGAAACACCATATATTTT. Amino acid sequence: CASSRDSFSGNTIYF.

This clone was recorded only once. V usage is TRBV19 and J usage is TRBJ2-2; 9 bases align to TRBD2. CDR1 is LNHDA and CDR2 is SQIVND in the germline V gene (reference sequence). J lost 7 bases, V lost 3 bases, and 6 bases had no gene match. This CDR3 contains 15 residues. The CDR3 DNA follows: TGTGCCAGTAGTATCCGGACTAGCGCTGGCGGGGAGCTGTTTTTT. Translation: CASSIRTSAGGELFF.

The genes are TRBV5-1 and TRBJ1-3; D is unclear. CDR1 is SGHRS and CDR2 is YFSETQ in the germline V gene. The CDR3 loop spans 13 amino acids. V lost 4 bases and J 2 bases, leaving 7 bases between the germline ends. The CDR3 DNA reads TGCGCCAGCAGCCCTGCAGCTGGAAACACCATATATTTT. This translates into CASSPAAGNTIYF.

This rearrangement joins TRBV5-4 to TRBJ1-1, with TRBD1 matching 10 bases. Germline V gene sequence: CDR1 SGHNT, CDR2 YYREEE (reference sequence). The V and J ends lost 4 bases and 4 bases, in that order; junction bases with no gene match: 4. CDR3 length equals 14 residues. Written as DNA, the CDR3 is TGTGCCAGCAGCGCCAGGACAGGGGGCACTGAAGCTTTCTTT. Protein product: CASSARTGGTEAFF.

This chain connects TRBV19 to TRBJ1-2, with 8 positions matching TRBD1. The germline CDR1 and CDR2 sequences are LNHDA and SQIVND (reference sequence). Losses at the gene ends were 6 bases for V and 8 bases for J; bases not matched to a gene: 8. CDR3 length: 13 amino acids. The CDR3 DNA reads TGTGCCAGTAGAGCGACAGGGGTTGAGGGCTACACCTTC. Protein sequence: CASRATGVEGYTF.

V and J are TRBV7-3 and TRBJ2-3, with 11 nucleotides matching TRBD1. CDR3 size: 17 residues. The V gene's germline CDR1 is SGHTA and CDR2 FQGTGA. With V trimmed by 0 bases and J by 5 bases, 7 bases remained unmatched. CDR3 coding DNA: TGTGCCAGCAGCTTAACCCGGACAGGGGGCTTGAGAGATACGCAGTATTTT. It encodes CASSLTRTGGLRDTQYF.

The chain's CDR3 is CASSGPGQGTGNEQFF. CDR3 bases: TGTGCCAGCAGTGGACCAGGACAGGGGACGGGAAATGAGCAGTTCTTC. The J gene is TRBJ2-1, the V gene TRBV28; 9 bases agree with TRBD1. With V trimmed by 5 bases and J by 7 bases, 12 bases remained unmatched. The length of the CDR3 is 16 residues. Germline loops: CDR1 MDHEN, CDR2 SYDVKM.

This chain links TRBV5-4 with TRBJ2-3; possible D gene TRBD2, 7 bases. Germline CDR1 SGHNT, CDR2 YYREEE (reference sequence). V shed 4 bases and J shed 6 bases, with 24 bases lying between them. This CDR3 contains 17 residues. The CDR3 region has the DNA TGTGCCAGCAGCCCCCCACGGGGGGCCCGGGCGGGTGATACGCAGTATTTT. Translated: CASSPPRGARAGDTQYF.

V is TRBV4-2 and J is TRBJ2-1; 8 bases are shared with TRBD2. CDR1 and CDR2 from the germline V gene are LGHNA and YNFKEQ. Unmatched junction bases numbered 5, after V lost 2 bases and J lost 5 bases. CDR3 length: 15 residues. This chain's CDR3 is CASSQSGREDNEQFF. CDR3 nucleotides: TGTGCCAGCAGCCAAAGCGGGAGAGAGGACAATGAGCAGTTCTTC.

The rearrangement uses TRBV19 and TRBJ1-5; D gene unclear. The CDR3 is 13 residues long. V was clipped by 5 bases and J by 4 bases, with 9 bases between them. In germline, CDR1 is LNHDA, CDR2 SQIVND (reference sequence). CDR3 bases: TGTGCCAGTAGTGATGAGATGAATCAGCCCCAGCATTTT. It yields the protein CASSDEMNQPQHF.

V usage is TRBV6-5 and J usage is TRBJ2-6; no definite D call. Deletions cut 2 bases from V and 0 bases from J, with 8 bases between. This CDR3 is built from 16 residues. Germline values: CDR1 MNHEY, CDR2 SVGAGI. The CDR3 DNA reads as TGTGCCAGCAGTTACGAGAGGCGCTCTGGGGCCAACGTCCTGACTTTC. Amino acid sequence: CASSYERRSGANVLTF.

In this sample, this clone turned up once. The chain recombines TRBV24-1 with TRBJ2-2; possible D gene TRBD1, 6 bases. Looked up from germline, CDR1 is KGHDR and CDR2 is SFDVKD. CDR3 length: 14 amino acids. Trimming took off 7 bases at V and 7 bases at J, with 15 bases between the two ends. This CDR3 is CATSSTGKDGELFF. The CDR3 DNA is TGTGCCACCAGCTCCACAGGGAAGGACGGGGAGCTGTTTTTT.

The chain recombines TRBV7-8 with TRBJ2-7, with a weak D call TRBD1 (5 bases). Deletions cut 0 bases from V and 3 bases from J, with 9 bases between. The CDR3 contains 14 residues. Germline-derived CDR1 and CDR2 are SGHVS and FQNEAQ. The CDR3 DNA follows: TGTGCCAGCAGCTTAGCGGACACTCGCTACGAGCAGTACTTC. Its protein product is CASSLADTRYEQYF.

This clone was counted once. This rearrangement joins TRBV30 to TRBJ1-5, with 7 bases aligning to TRBD1. The germline gives CDR1 GTSNPN, CDR2 SVGIG (reference sequence). The CDR3 extends over 15 amino acids. V dropped 4 bases and J dropped 0; count of bases not matched to a gene: 6. As DNA, the CDR3 is TGTGCCTGGACCATCGGGACAGATAGCAATCAGCCCCAGCATTTT. This gives the protein CAWTIGTDSNQPQHF.

CDR3 nucleotides: TGTGCCAGCACTACCGGACTAGCTGGCCAAGAGACCCAGTACTTC. Amino acid sequence: CASTTGLAGQETQYF. The chain links TRBV7-9 to TRBJ2-5, with 8 bases identical to TRBD2. The CDR3 has 15 residues. V shed 7 bases, J shed 1 base, and the junction held 8 bases outside the gene matches. Germline CDR1 SEHNR, CDR2 FQNEAQ (reference sequence).

This clone has a single count. The J gene is TRBJ1-1, the V gene TRBV5-6, with D perhaps TRBD1 (5 bases). The length of the CDR3 is 15 residues. Per the germline V gene, CDR1 is SGHDT and CDR2 is YYEEEE. Between the trimmed V and J ends, which lost 3 bases and 1 base, there was a span of 13 bases. The CDR3: CASSSPGRGNTEAFF. As DNA, the CDR3 is TGTGCCAGCAGCTCACCAGGGCGTGGGAACACTGAAGCTTTCTTT.